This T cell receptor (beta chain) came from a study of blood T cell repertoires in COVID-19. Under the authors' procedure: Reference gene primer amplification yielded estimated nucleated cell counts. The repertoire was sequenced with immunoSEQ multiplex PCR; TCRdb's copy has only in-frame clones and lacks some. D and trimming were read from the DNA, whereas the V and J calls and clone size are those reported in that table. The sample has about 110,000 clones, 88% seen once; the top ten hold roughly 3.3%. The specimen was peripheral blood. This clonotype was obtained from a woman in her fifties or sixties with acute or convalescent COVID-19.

The CDR3 reads CASSQDSAPLAGVGNEQFF. The CDR3 region has the DNA TGCGCCAGCAGCCAAGATTCGGCCCCCCTAGCGGGAGTAGGGAATGAGCAGTTCTTC. This chain uses TRBV4-1 with TRBJ2-1, with 10 bases matching TRBD2. Germline V gives CDR1 MGHRA, CDR2 YSYEKL. The CDR3 is 19 residues long. The V segment lost 0 bases and the J segment 7 bases; nucleotides outside the gene matches: 15.